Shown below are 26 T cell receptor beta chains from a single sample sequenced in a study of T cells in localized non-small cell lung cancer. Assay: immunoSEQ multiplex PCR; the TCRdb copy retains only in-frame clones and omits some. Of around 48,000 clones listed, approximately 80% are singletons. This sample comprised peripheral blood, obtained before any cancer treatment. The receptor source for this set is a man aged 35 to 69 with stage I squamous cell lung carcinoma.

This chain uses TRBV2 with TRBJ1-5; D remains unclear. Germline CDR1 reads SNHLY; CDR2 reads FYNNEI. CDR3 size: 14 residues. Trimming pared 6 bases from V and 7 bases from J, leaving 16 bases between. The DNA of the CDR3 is TGTGCCAGCAGGGGATTGGCTCGAAGACAGCCCCAGCATTTT. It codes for CASRGLARRQPQHF.

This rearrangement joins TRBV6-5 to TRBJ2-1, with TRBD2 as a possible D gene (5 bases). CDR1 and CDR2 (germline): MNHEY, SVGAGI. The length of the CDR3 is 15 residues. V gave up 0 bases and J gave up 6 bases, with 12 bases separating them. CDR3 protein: CASSYSSGLFNEQFF. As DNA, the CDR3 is TGTGCCAGCAGTTACTCGTCTGGACTCTTCAATGAGCAGTTCTTC.

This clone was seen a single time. In DNA, the CDR3 is TGTGCCGGGGGAACCGGGACAGGGGGGATAGCTTTCTTT. Protein: CAGGTGTGGIAFF. V and J are TRBV28 and TRBJ1-1; 11 nucleotides match TRBD1. Germline CDR1 is MDHEN and CDR2 is SYDVKM. The V gene end was trimmed by 11 bases and the J gene end by 10 bases; junction bases not matched to a gene: 12. The CDR3 is made up of 13 amino acids.

CDR3 sequence (DNA): TGTGCCAGCAGCTTGAGGGGGGCGGGTGTAGAGACCCAGTACTTC. This gives the protein CASSLRGAGVETQYF. The chain combines TRBV5-6 with TRBJ2-5; D could derive from TRBD1 or TRBD2 (6 bases each). V was shortened by 1 base and J by 4 bases, with 14 bases between the two germline ends. The CDR3 totals 15 residues. Germline V CDR1 and CDR2: SGHDT, YYEEEE.

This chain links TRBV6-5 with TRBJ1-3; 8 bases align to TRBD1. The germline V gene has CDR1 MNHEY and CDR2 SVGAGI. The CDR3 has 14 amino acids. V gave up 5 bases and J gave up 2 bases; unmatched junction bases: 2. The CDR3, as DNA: TGTGCCAGCAGTGGACAGGGCACTGGAAACACCATATATTTT. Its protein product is CASSGQGTGNTIYF.

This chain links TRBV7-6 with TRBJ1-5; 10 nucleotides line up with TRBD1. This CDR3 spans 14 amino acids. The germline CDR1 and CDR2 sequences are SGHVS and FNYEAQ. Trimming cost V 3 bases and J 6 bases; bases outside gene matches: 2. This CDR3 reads CASSLTGGTQPQHF. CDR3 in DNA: TGTGCCAGCAGCTTGACAGGGGGCACTCAGCCCCAGCATTTT. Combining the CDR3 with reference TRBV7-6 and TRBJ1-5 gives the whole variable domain GAGVSQSPRYKVTKRGQDVALRCDPISGHVSLYWYRQALGQGPEFLTYFNYEAQQDKSGLPNDRFSAERPEGSISTLTIQRTEQRDSAMYRCASSLTGGTQPQHFGDGTRLSIL.

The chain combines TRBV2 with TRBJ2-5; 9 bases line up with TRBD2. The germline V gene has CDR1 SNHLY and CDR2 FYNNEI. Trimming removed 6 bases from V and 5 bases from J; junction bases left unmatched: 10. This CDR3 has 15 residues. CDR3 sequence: CASSGEGLAVETQYF. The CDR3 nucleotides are TGTGCCAGCAGCGGAGAGGGACTAGCCGTGGAGACCCAGTACTTC.

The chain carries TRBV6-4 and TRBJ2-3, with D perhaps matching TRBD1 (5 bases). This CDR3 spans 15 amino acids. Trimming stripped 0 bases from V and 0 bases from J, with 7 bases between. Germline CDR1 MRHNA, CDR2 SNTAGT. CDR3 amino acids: CASSDSAGSTDTQYF. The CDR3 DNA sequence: TGTGCCAGCAGTGACTCGGCAGGGAGCACAGATACGCAGTATTTT.

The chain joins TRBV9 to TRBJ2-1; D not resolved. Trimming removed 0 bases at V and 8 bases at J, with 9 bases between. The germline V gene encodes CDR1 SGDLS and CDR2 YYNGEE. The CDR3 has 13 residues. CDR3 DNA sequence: TGTGCCAGCAGCGTAGTCTCTGGGGATGAGCAGTTCTTC. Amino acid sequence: CASSVVSGDEQFF.

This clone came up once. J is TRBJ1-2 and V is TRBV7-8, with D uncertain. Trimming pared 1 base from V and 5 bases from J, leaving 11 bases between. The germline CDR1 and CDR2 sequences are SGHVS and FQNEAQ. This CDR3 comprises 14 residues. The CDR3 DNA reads TGTGCCAGCAGCTTAGGTCACCGTGGGTATGGCTACACCTTC. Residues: CASSLGHRGYGYTF.

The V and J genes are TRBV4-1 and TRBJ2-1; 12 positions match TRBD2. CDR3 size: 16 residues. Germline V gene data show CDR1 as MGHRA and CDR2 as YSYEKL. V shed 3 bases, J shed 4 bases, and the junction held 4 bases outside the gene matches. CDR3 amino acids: CASSHTGTSGYNEQFF. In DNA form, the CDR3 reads TGCGCCAGCAGCCACACAGGGACTAGCGGGTACAATGAGCAGTTCTTC.

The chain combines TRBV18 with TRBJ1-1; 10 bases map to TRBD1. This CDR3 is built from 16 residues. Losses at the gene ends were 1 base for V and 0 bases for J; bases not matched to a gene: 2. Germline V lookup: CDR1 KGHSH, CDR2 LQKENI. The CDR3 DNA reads TGTGCCAGCTCACCACGACAGGGGGCCATGAACACTGAAGCTTTCTTT. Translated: CASSPRQGAMNTEAFF. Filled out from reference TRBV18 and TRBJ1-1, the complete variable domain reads NAGVMQNPRHLVRRRGQEARLRCSPMKGHSHVYWYRQLPEEGLKFMVYLQKENIIDESGMPKERFSAEFPKEGPSILRIQQVVRGDSAAYFCASSPRQGAMNTEAFFGQGTRLTVV.

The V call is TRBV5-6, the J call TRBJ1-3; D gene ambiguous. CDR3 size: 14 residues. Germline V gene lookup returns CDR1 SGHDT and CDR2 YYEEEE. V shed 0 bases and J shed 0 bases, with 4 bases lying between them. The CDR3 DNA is TGTGCCAGCAGCTTGGTAAGCTCTGGAAACACCATATATTTT. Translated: CASSLVSSGNTIYF.

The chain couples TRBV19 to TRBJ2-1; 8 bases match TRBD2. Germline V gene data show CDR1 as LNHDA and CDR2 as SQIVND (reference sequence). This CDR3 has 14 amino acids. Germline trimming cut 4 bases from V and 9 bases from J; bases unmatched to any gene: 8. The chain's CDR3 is CASSTRGGIGEQFF. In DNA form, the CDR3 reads TGTGCCAGTAGTACCCGGGGGGGCATCGGTGAGCAGTTCTTC.

The CDR3 bases are TGTGCCTCGAAGGAAGGGGGCTTGAGGACAGATACGCAGTATTTT. Amino acids: CASKEGGLRTDTQYF. The chain links TRBV2 to TRBJ2-3, with TRBD1 identical over 7 bases. CDR3 length: 15 residues. The germline V gene has CDR1 SNHLY and CDR2 FYNNEI. V lost 11 bases, J lost 3 bases, and 14 bases stayed unmatched.

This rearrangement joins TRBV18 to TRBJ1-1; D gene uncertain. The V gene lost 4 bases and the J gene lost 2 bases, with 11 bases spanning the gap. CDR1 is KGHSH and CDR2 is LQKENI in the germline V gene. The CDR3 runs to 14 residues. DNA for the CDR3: TGTGCCAGCTCACGGACTCTAGCCAACACTGAAGCTTTCTTT. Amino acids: CASSRTLANTEAFF.

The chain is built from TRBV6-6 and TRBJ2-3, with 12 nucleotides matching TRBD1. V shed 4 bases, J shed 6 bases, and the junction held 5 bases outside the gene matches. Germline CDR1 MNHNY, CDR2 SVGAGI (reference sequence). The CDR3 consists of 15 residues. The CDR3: CASSSGTGGWDTQYF. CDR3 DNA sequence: TGTGCCAGCAGTTCGGGGACAGGGGGCTGGGATACGCAGTATTTT.

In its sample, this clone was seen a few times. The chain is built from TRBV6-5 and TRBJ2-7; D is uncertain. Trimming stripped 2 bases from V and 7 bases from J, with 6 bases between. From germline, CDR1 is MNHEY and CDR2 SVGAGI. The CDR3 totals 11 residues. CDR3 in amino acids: CASSYSREQYF. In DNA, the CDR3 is TGTGCCAGCAGTTACAGTAGGGAGCAGTACTTC.

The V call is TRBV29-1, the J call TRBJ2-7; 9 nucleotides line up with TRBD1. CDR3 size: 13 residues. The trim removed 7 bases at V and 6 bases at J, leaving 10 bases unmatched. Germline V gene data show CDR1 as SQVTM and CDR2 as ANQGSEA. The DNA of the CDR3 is TGCAGCGGAACCGGGACAGGGACACGCGAGCAGTACTTC. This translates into CSGTGTGTREQYF.

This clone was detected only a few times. CDR3 DNA: TGTGCCAGCAGTGAAGGGCACTATGGCTACACCTTC. Translated, it gives CASSEGHYGYTF. The chain uses TRBV6-1 and TRBJ1-2; no clear D. Germline CDR1 MNHNS, CDR2 SASEGT. V lost 1 base and J lost 3, with 3 bases in between. CDR3 size: 12 residues.

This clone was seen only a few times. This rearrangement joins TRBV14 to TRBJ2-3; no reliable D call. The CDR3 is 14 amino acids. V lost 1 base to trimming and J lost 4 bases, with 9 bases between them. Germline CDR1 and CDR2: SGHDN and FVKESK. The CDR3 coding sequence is TGTGCCAGCAGCCAAGTTTCTCTTTCAGATACGCAGTATTTT. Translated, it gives CASSQVSLSDTQYF.

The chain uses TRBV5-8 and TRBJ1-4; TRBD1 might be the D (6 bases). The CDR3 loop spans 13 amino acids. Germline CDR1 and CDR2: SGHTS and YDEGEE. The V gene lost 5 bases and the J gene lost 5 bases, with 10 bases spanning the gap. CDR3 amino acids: CASRQGLNEKLFF. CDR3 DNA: TGTGCCAGCAGGCAGGGGCTGAATGAAAAACTGTTTTTT. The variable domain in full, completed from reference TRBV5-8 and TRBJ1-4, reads EAGVTQSPTHLIKTRGQQATLRCSPISGHTSVYWYQQALGLGLQFLLWYDEGEERNRGNFPPRFSGRQFPNYSSELNVNALELEDSALYLCASRQGLNEKLFFGSGTQLSVL.

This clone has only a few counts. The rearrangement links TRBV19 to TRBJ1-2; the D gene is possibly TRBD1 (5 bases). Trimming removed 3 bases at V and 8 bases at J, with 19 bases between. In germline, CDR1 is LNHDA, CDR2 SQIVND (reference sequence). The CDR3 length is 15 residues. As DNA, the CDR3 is TGTGCCAGTAGTATGAACCCGGGACCGTCGGGAGGCTACACCTTC. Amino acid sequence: CASSMNPGPSGGYTF. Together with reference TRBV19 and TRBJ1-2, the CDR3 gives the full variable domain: DGGITQSPKYLFRKEGQNVTLSCEQNLNHDAMYWYRQDPGQGLRLIYYSQIVNDFQKGDIAEGYSVSREKKESFPLTVTSAQKNPTAFYLCASSMNPGPSGGYTFGSGTRLTVV.

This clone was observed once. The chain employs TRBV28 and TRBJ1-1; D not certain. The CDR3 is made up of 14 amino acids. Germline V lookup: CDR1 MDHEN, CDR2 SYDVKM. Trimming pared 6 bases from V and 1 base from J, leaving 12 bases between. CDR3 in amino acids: CASRPLMGNTEAFF. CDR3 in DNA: TGTGCCAGCAGGCCCCTTATGGGGAACACTGAAGCTTTCTTT.

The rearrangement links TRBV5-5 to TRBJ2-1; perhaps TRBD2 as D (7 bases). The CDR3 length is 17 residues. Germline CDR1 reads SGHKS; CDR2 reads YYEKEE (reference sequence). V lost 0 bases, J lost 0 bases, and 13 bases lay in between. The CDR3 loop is CASSLDGGPSSYNEQFF. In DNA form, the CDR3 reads TGTGCCAGCAGCTTGGACGGGGGGCCTAGCTCCTACAATGAGCAGTTCTTC.

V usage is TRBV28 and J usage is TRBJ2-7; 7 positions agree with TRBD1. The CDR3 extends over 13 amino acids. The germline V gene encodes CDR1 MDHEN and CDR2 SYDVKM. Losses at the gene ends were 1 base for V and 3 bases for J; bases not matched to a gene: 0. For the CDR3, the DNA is TGTGCCAGCAGTTTATACAGGGGCTACGAGCAGTACTTC. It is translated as CASSLYRGYEQYF. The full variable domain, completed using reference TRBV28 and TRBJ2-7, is DVKVTQSSRYLVKRTGEKVFLECVQDMDHENMFWYRQDPGLGLRLIYFSYDVKMKEKGDIPEGYSVSREKKERFSLILESASTNQTSMYLCASSLYRGYEQYFGPGTRLTVT.